Listed below are T cell receptor beta chains from one sample, sequenced in a study of T cells in localized non-small cell lung cancer. Assay: immunoSEQ multiplex PCR; the TCRdb copy retains only in-frame clones and omits some. Of 2,000 to 2,500 clones in the sample, just over 20% are singletons; the top ten hold roughly a fifth. This specimen consisted of lung tumor tissue, obtained before any cancer treatment. The receptors were sampled from a male donor at least 60 years old with stage II lung adenocarcinoma. CDR3s include the opening cysteine and the closing phenylalanine or tryptophan. Each record gives: D gene, clone size, V gene, J gene, CDR3 DNA, CDR3 protein. D genes are given only for firm matches. Size is omitted from some rows. Given values are once, few, many or a class for expanded clones.

NA	NA	TRBV11-3	TRBJ1-6	TGTGCCAGCAGCTTAGGTTGGGCAGGCTATAATTCACCCCTCCACTTT	CASSLGWAGYNSPLHF
TRBD2	few	TRBV6-8	TRBJ2-3	TGTGCCAGCAGTTACTCGGGACTAGCGGGGGGCACAGATACGCAGTATTTT	CASSYSGLAGGTDTQYF
NA	NA	TRBV7-2	TRBJ1-1	TGTGCCAGCAGCCATGACTGGGGATCTGAAGCTTTCTTT	CASSHDWGSEAFF
TRBD1	NA	TRBV19	TRBJ1-1	TGTGCCATTGGAAATCCCCCAGGGGGCATGGGGAACACTGAAGCTTTCTTT	CAIGNPPGGMGNTEAFF
TRBD2	few	TRBV11-3	TRBJ2-7	TGTGCCAGCAGCTTAAAGACTAGCGGGGGAATGGGTGAGCAGTACTTC	CASSLKTSGGMGEQYF
NA	NA	TRBV11-3	TRBJ2-1	TGTGCCAGCAGCTTAGGGGGAGGCCCCGACAATGAGCAGTTCTTC	CASSLGGGPDNEQFF
TRBD1	few	TRBV6-8	TRBJ1-4	TGTGCCAGCACCCTACGGCCGGACAGGGGAAATGAAAAACTGTTTTTT	CASTLRPDRGNEKLFF
NA	NA	TRBV19	TRBJ1-1	TGTGCCAGTAGTATCGAGGGGGTGAACACTGAAGCTTTCTTT	CASSIEGVNTEAFF
NA	NA	TRBV30	TRBJ2-1	TGTGCCTGGAGCTTCTACAATGAGCAGTTCTTC	CAWSFYNEQFF
TRBD1	NA	TRBV6-8	TRBJ1-2	TGTGCCAGCAGCCCGACAGGGCTCCACGGCTACACCTTC	CASSPTGLHGYTF
TRBD1	few	TRBV11-3	TRBJ1-6	TGTGCCAGCAGCCGACTAGACAGGGCTTATTCACCCCTCCACTTT	CASSRLDRAYSPLHF
NA	NA	TRBV11-3	TRBJ1-1	TGTGCCAGCAGCGTGGTGGGGGGGAAAGTGAACACTGAAGCTTTCTTT	CASSVVGGKVNTEAFF
TRBD2	NA	TRBV19	TRBJ2-3	TGTGCCAGTAGTACACTCGGGGGGGCTGGGGATACGCAGTATTTT	CASSTLGGAGDTQYF
NA	few	TRBV6-8	TRBJ1-6	TGTGCCAGCAGTTACGTCGATTCACCCCTCCACTTT	CASSYVDSPLHF
NA	NA	TRBV10-2	TRBJ2-4	TGCGCCAGCAGTGAGGGGAGGGGACAGGAGGCCAAAAACATTCAGTACTTC	CASSEGRGQEAKNIQYF
NA	few	TRBV9	TRBJ1-1	TGTGCCAGCAGCCCCCGGAGCACTGAAGCTTTCTTT	CASSPRSTEAFF
NA	few	TRBV14	TRBJ1-1	TGTGCCAGCAGCCAGGACATAGGGCGAGGGGGCACTGAAGCTTTCTTT	CASSQDIGRGGTEAFF
NA	few	TRBV9	TRBJ2-5	TGTGCCAGCAGCGTAGAGGGCAGGGCCGAGACCCAGTACTTC	CASSVEGRAETQYF
TRBD1	few	TRBV6-8	TRBJ1-1	TGTGCCAGCAGTGTAAGACAGGGGGACACTGAAGCTTTCTTT	CASSVRQGDTEAFF
NA	few	TRBV6-8	TRBJ1-1	TGTGCCAGCAGTGAGGCCAGAACTAACACTGAAGCTTTCTTT	CASSEARTNTEAFF
TRBD1	few	TRBV11-3	TRBJ1-4	TGTGCCAGCAGCCAGGCCGGGACAGGGACGGGGATAGGTGAAAAACTGTTTTTT	CASSQAGTGTGIGEKLFF
TRBD1	NA	TRBV9	TRBJ2-3	TGTGCCAGCAGTGACCTCACCTCGGGACAGGCTAAGTATTTT	CASSDLTSGQAKYF
NA	medium-sized	TRBV6-8	TRBJ1-5	TGTGCCACACAGGGTCAAAGCAATCAGCCCCAGCATTTT	CATQGQSNQPQHF
NA	few	TRBV11-3	TRBJ2-6	TGTGCCAGCAGCTTTTGGGTCTCTGGGGCCAACGTCCTGACTTTC	CASSFWVSGANVLTF
NA	NA	TRBV11-3	TRBJ1-6	TGTGCCAGCAGCTTGGCGGGGGGGAATTCACCCCTCCACTTT	CASSLAGGNSPLHF
NA	medium-sized	TRBV11-3	TRBJ1-3	TGTGCCAGCAGCCCGGACAGCCCTTCCTCTGGAAACACCATATATTTT	CASSPDSPSSGNTIYF
NA	NA	TRBV6-8	TRBJ1-3	TGTGCCACCCGACGCCTCGGAAACACCATATATTTT	CATRRLGNTIYF
NA	NA	TRBV19	TRBJ1-5	TGTGCCAGTAGTATACAGGGTAAGCAGCCCCAGCATTTT	CASSIQGKQPQHF
NA	few	TRBV5-1	TRBJ2-6	TGCGCCAGCAGCTTGGCCGTCGATGGTCCGAAGCCTGGGGCCAACGTCCTGACTTTC	CASSLAVDGPKPGANVLTF
NA	NA	TRBV11-3	TRBJ2-2	TGTGCCAGCAGCCCAGACACAAACACCGGGGAGCTGTTTTTT	CASSPDTNTGELFF
NA	NA	TRBV18	TRBJ2-1	TGTGCCAGCTCACCCCTTGAGGGAATCCCCAATGAGCAGTTCTTC	CASSPLEGIPNEQFF
NA	few	TRBV5-1	TRBJ2-1	TGCGCCAGCAGCTTGGAACAGACAGCCAATGAGCAGTTCTTC	CASSLEQTANEQFF